A single sample gave rise to the 25 T cell receptor beta chains below, sequenced in a study of shared clonotypes between healthy human individuals. Only in-frame clones appear in the TCRdb table, and some are missing; sequencing was by immunoSEQ multiplex PCR. The repertoire has nearly 1,000,000 clones, over 60% of them found once; the top ten carry around 1.4%. The specimen was memory CD4+ T cells sorted from blood. Noted subset: CD45RA-negative fraction. The receptors here all came from a man younger than 35 in good health.

The chain links TRBV13 to TRBJ2-5; D remains unclear. V was pared by 3 bases and J by 2 bases, with 7 bases between. The CDR3 sequence is 13 residues long. Germline V gives CDR1 PRHDT, CDR2 FYEKMQ (reference sequence). CDR3 nucleotides: TGTGCCAGCAGCTTCGGAGTTCAAGAGACCCAGTACTTC. The encoded protein is CASSFGVQETQYF.

CDR3 residues: CASSSGAPGYGYTF. The DNA for the CDR3 is TGTGCCAGCAGCTCGGGCGCCCCAGGATATGGCTACACCTTC. The V gene is TRBV6-5, the J gene TRBJ1-2; D remains unclear. With 6 bases removed from V and 5 bases from J, the gap between germline ends came to 16 bases. Germline V gene data show CDR1 as MNHEY and CDR2 as SVGAGI. The CDR3 extends over 14 amino acids.

The rearrangement links TRBV5-1 to TRBJ2-3; D ambiguous. The ends were cut back, 0 bases at V and 3 bases at J, with 8 bases in the middle. Germline V CDR1 and CDR2: SGHRS, YFSETQ. This CDR3 has 14 residues. CDR3 coding DNA: TGCGCCAGCAGCTTGGGGGCCCATACAGATACGCAGTATTTT. It is translated as CASSLGAHTDTQYF.

In its sample, this clone was seen many times. This chain connects TRBV11-1 to TRBJ2-5, with TRBD2 as a possible D gene (5 bases). CDR1 is SGHAT and CDR2 is FQDESV in the germline V gene (reference sequence). Trimming took 1 base from V and 1 from J, leaving 13 bases between them. The CDR3 loop spans 16 amino acids. CDR3 in amino acids: CASSLGRLGVQETQYF. The CDR3 coding sequence is TGTGCCAGCAGCTTAGGCCGGCTCGGGGTCCAAGAGACCCAGTACTTC.

Note on this clone: A read error is likely here: a far larger clone is one base away. This rearrangement joins TRBV5-4 to TRBJ1-1, with D unclear. The CDR3 length is 14 residues. The V gene's germline CDR1 is SGHNT and CDR2 YYREEE (reference sequence). Trimming left V 3 bases short and J 9 bases short, with 18 bases between. For the CDR3, the DNA is TGTGCCAGCAGCTCTCAAAATCTCGGGGTTAAAGCTTTCTTT. Translation: CASSSQNLGVKAFF.

In this sample, this clone turned up a few times. The gene calls are TRBV18 and TRBJ2-5; 9 bases map to TRBD1. CDR3 length: 14 amino acids. Trimming removed 3 bases from V and 5 bases from J; junction bases left unmatched: 4. CDR1 and CDR2 from the germline V gene are KGHSH and LQKENI. The DNA of the CDR3 is TGTGCCAGCTCACCCACAGGGGGCAGGGAGACCCAGTACTTC. Its protein product is CASSPTGGRETQYF. Together with reference TRBV18 and TRBJ2-5, the CDR3 gives the full variable domain: NAGVMQNPRHLVRRRGQEARLRCSPMKGHSHVYWYRQLPEEGLKFMVYLQKENIIDESGMPKERFSAEFPKEGPSILRIQQVVRGDSAAYFCASSPTGGRETQYFGPGTRLLVL.

The chain employs TRBV7-2 and TRBJ1-6; D might be TRBD1 (5 bases). There are 13 residues in the CDR3. The V gene lost 2 bases and the J gene lost 9 bases, with 8 bases spanning the gap. The germline gives CDR1 SGHTA, CDR2 FQGNSA. The CDR3 here is CASSLSRVSPLHF. The CDR3 nucleotides are TGTGCCAGCAGCTTATCCAGGGTTTCACCCCTCCACTTT.

V gene TRBV7-9 combines with J gene TRBJ1-2; no reliable D call. The germline V and J ends were trimmed by 5 bases and 0 bases, with 7 bases remaining between them. CDR3 length: 13 amino acids. CDR1 and CDR2 from the germline V gene are SEHNR and FQNEAQ (reference sequence). Here the CDR3 reads CASSPFSNYGYTF. The CDR3 bases are TGTGCCAGCAGCCCGTTTTCTAACTATGGCTACACCTTC.

The chain links TRBV27 to TRBJ1-6, with unresolved D. With 10 bases removed from V and 0 bases from J, the gap between germline ends came to 7 bases. Germline-derived CDR1 and CDR2 are MNHEY and SMNVEV (reference sequence). There are 13 residues in the CDR3. The CDR3 spells CATGSSYNSPLHF. CDR3 nucleotide sequence: TGTGCCACCGGAAGCTCCTATAATTCACCCCTCCACTTT.

About this clone itself: A much larger clone differs from this one at a single base, so this may be a read error. The chain combines TRBV28 with TRBJ1-1; TRBD1 aligns across 10 bases. Losses at the gene ends were 4 bases for V and 1 base for J; bases not matched to a gene: 3. The CDR3 is 15 residues long. Looked up from germline, CDR1 is MDHEN and CDR2 is SYDVKM. The CDR3 DNA is TGTGCCAGCAGTTGGGGGGACAGGGGGAACACTGAAGCTTTCTTT. Translation: CASSWGDRGNTEAFF.

This rearrangement joins TRBV6-1 to TRBJ2-1; 10 nucleotides line up with TRBD1. Per germline, CDR1 MNHNS and CDR2 SASEGT. This CDR3 is built from 14 residues. J lost 8 bases, V lost 7 bases, and 8 bases had no gene match. In nucleotides, the CDR3 is TGTGCCAGCACTGGGGACAGGGGTAGGGATGAGCAGTTCTTC. Encoded protein: CASTGDRGRDEQFF.

CDR3 amino acids: CASSPYGDKNTGELFF. CDR3 DNA sequence: TGTGCCAGCAGCCCGTACGGGGACAAAAACACCGGGGAGCTGTTTTTT. The chain links TRBV11-3 to TRBJ2-2; possibly TRBD1 for D (6 bases). Germline V gene sequence: CDR1 SGHNT, CDR2 YENEEA. The CDR3 is 16 residues long. The V end was cut by 5 bases, the J end by 2 bases, with 15 bases between.

The chain is built from TRBV28 and TRBJ1-3; weak D call: TRBD1 (6 bases). Trimming cost V 3 bases and J 2 bases, with 14 bases left between them. In germline, CDR1 is MDHEN, CDR2 SYDVKM. The CDR3 totals 16 residues. The DNA of the CDR3 is TGTGCCAGCAGTTTTAGCACAGGGCGAGCTGGAAACACCATATATTTT. Its protein is CASSFSTGRAGNTIYF.

The J gene is TRBJ2-2, the V gene TRBV19; TRBD1 matches at 8 bases. The trim removed 7 bases at V and 1 base at J, leaving 5 bases unmatched. Germline V CDR1 and CDR2: LNHDA, SQIVND (reference sequence). The CDR3 spans 15 residues. The DNA of the CDR3 is TGTGCCAGTAACGGACAGGGTGTGAACACCGGGGAGCTGTTTTTT. As protein: CASNGQGVNTGELFF.

The rearrangement links TRBV21-1 to TRBJ2-7; TRBD2, as called in the table, went unchecked against the DNA. TRBV21-1 is noted as a pseudogene. The CDR3 has 17 residues. The CDR3 is CASSKSHWRGFSCEQYF. CDR3 bases: TGTGCCAGCAGCAAATCGCACTGGCGGGGGTTTTCTTGCGAGCAGTACTTC.

A word on this clone: A read error may account for a junction end that differs from germline. V is TRBV10-3 and J is TRBJ2-7; D possibly corresponds to TRBD1 (5 bases). This CDR3 has 12 residues. Germline-derived CDR1 and CDR2 are ENHRY and SYGVKD. CDR3 sequence reads: CAIRDSAYEQYF. CDR3 DNA sequence: TGTGCCATCCGTGACAGTGCCTACGAGCAGTACTTC.

This clone was found once. V and J are TRBV5-1 and TRBJ2-7, with a possible D match to TRBD1 (6 bases). V gave up 0 bases and J gave up 4 bases, with 11 bases separating them. CDR3 length equals 14 residues. CDR1 is SGHRS and CDR2 is YFSETQ in the germline V gene. CDR3 in DNA: TGCGCCAGCAGCTTGGAGTACCAGGGGTACGAGCAGTACTTC. Amino acids: CASSLEYQGYEQYF.

V usage is TRBV10-1 and J usage is TRBJ2-7; 9 positions agree with TRBD1. The CDR3 is made up of 13 amino acids. Trimming removed 5 bases from V and 9 bases from J; junction bases left unmatched: 8. The V gene's germline CDR1 is WNHNN and CDR2 SYGVQD (reference sequence). CDR3 coding DNA: TGCGCCAGCAGTACCGGGACAGGGAACCTGCAGTACTTC. Translation: CASSTGTGNLQYF.

The chain uses TRBV19 and TRBJ1-6; 7 bases are a match to TRBD1. The CDR3 extends over 16 amino acids. The J segment lost 0 bases and the V segment lost 5 bases, leaving 4 bases of the junction unmatched. Germline lookup yields CDR1 LNHDA and CDR2 SQIVND (reference sequence). The CDR3 sequence: CASSETGSSYNSPLHF. In DNA form, the CDR3 reads TGTGCCAGTAGTGAGACAGGGAGCTCCTATAATTCACCCCTCCACTTT.

The chain carries TRBV11-2 and TRBJ2-2, with 7 nucleotides matching TRBD2. The CDR3 contains 14 residues. CDR1 is SGHAT, CDR2 FQNNGV, per germline. After removal of 7 bases from V and 6 bases from J, the junction contained 8 bases not matched to a gene. The CDR3 DNA is TGTGCCAGCAAGGGGACTACCTCGTCCGGGGAGCTGTTTTTT. Translation: CASKGTTSSGELFF.

The chain joins TRBV2 to TRBJ1-1; tentatively, D is TRBD1 (5 bases). The CDR3 covers 13 residues. V was trimmed by 7 bases and J by 7 bases, leaving 16 bases between them. Germline CDR1 is SNHLY and CDR2 is FYNNEI. This CDR3 reads CASKGEAEVEAFF. The CDR3 DNA is TGTGCCAGCAAAGGGGAAGCAGAGGTTGAAGCTTTCTTT.

The V call is TRBV5-6, the J call TRBJ2-7; D is perhaps TRBD1 (6 bases). The CDR3 contains 14 residues. Germline V lookup: CDR1 SGHDT, CDR2 YYEEEE. Between the trimmed V and J ends, which lost 1 base and 6 bases, there was a span of 14 bases. This CDR3 reads CASSLLRQGSEQYF. The CDR3 DNA reads TGTGCCAGCAGCTTGTTACGGCAGGGGAGCGAGCAGTACTTC.

This clone was counted between two and nine times. The rearrangement links TRBV27 to TRBJ1-4; D uncertain. The CDR3 extends over 12 amino acids. Trimming left V 4 bases short and J 8 bases short, with 8 bases between. CDR1 is MNHEY and CDR2 is SMNVEV in the germline V gene (reference sequence). The CDR3 nucleotides read TGTGCCAGCAGTTCACCGGGAGAAAAACTGTTTTTT. It encodes CASSSPGEKLFF.

The rearrangement uses TRBV29-1 and TRBJ2-1; the D gene is possibly TRBD1 (5 bases). This CDR3 contains 11 residues. V dropped 4 bases and J dropped 7 bases, with 8 bases sitting between them. Germline V gene sequence: CDR1 SQVTM, CDR2 ANQGSEA. The DNA of the CDR3 is TGCAGCGTTGGACAGAAAAATGAGCAGTTCTTC. This encodes CSVGQKNEQFF.

A note on this clone: Additional DNA sequences in this sample encode the identical CDR3. The chain couples TRBV6-1 to TRBJ1-2; TRBD1 agrees at 7 bases. Germline CDR1 and CDR2: MNHNS and SASEGT. With 1 base clipped from V and 4 bases from J, the junction kept 3 bases outside the gene matches. The CDR3 contains 14 residues. CDR3 nucleotide sequence: TGTGCCAGCAGTGAAGACAGGGGAATCTATGGCTACACCTTC. Amino acid sequence: CASSEDRGIYGYTF.